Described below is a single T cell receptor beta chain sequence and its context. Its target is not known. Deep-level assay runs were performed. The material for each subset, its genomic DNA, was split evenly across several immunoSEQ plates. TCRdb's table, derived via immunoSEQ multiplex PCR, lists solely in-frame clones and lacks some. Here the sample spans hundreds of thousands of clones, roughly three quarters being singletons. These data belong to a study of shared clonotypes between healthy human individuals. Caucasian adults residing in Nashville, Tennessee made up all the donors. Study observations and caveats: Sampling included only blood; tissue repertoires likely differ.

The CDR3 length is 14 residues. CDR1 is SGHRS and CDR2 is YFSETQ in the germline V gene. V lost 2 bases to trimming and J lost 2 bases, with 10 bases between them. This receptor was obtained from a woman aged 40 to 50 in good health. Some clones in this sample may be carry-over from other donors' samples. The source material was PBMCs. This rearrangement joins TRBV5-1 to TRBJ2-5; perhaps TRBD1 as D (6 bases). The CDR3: CASSLSGVQETQYF. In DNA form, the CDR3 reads TGCGCCAGCAGCTTATCAGGGGTACAAGAGACCCAGTACTTC. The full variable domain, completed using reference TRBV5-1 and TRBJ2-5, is KAGVTQTPRYLIKTRGQQVTLSCSPISGHRSVSWYQQTPGQGLQFLFEYFSETQRNKGNFPGRFSGRQFSNSRSEMNVSTLELGDSALYLCASSLSGVQETQYFGPGTRLLVL.